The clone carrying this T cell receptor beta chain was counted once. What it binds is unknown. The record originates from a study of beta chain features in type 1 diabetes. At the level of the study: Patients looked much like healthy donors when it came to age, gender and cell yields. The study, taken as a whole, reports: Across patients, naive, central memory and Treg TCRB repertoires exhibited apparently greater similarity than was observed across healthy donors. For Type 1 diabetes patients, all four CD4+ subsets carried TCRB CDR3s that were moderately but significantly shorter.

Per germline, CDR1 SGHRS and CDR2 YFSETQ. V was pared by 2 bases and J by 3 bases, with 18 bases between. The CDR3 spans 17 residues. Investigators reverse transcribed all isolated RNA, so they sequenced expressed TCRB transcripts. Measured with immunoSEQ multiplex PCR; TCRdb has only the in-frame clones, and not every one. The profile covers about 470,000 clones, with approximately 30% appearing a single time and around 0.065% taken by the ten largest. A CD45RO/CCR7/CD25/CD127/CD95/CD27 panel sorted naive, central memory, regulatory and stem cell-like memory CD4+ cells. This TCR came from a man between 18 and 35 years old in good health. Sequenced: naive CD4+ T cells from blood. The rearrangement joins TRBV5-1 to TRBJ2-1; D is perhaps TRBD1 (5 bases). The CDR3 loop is CASSFGRQSLDYNEQFF. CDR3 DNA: TGCGCCAGCAGCTTTGGGCGACAGTCACTGGACTACAATGAGCAGTTCTTC.